A single sample is the source of the 8 T cell receptor beta chains below, sequenced in a study of blood T cells in healthy people across ages. Then a second PCR, running roughly 6 to 12 cycles, was carried out with a sample-barcoded 5' primer and a J-beta primer mix. A single record per CDR3 protein comes from TCRdb applying MiXCR to the 5' RACE reads. The table lists 1.5 million to 2 million distinct CDR3 sequences, roughly 28% of them singletons. Sequencing was carried out using blood. Receptor source: a woman aged 25 to 39 in good health.

This clonotype was detected only a few times. This rearrangement joins TRBV12-3 or TRBV12-4 to TRBJ1-2; D is undetermined. CDR3 length: 13 residues. With 4 bases removed from V and 3 bases from J, the gap between germline ends came to 9 bases. In DNA form, the CDR3 reads TGTGCCAGCAGTTCTCACACAGACTATGGCTACACCTTC. It is translated as CASSSHTDYGYTF.

This clonotype showed up just a few times. The J gene is TRBJ2-1, the V gene TRBV28; maybe TRBD2 (6 bases). This CDR3 has 12 amino acids. Trimming stripped 5 bases from V and 13 bases from J, with 15 bases between. The germline gives CDR1 MDHEN, CDR2 SYDVKM. In nucleotides, the CDR3 is TGTGCCAGCAGTATCCTCCCGGGAGACCAGTTCTTC. This gives the protein CASSILPGDQFF.

This clonotype was detected a few times. The chain has TRBV6-6 and TRBJ2-5; 8 nucleotides agree with TRBD2. V was pared by 6 bases and J by 13 bases, with 13 bases of the junction left unmatched. Germline assignment: CDR1 MNHNY and CDR2 SVGAGI (reference sequence). This CDR3 is 13 amino acids long. The CDR3 spells CASSPLREGPWYF. Written as DNA, the CDR3 is TGTGCCAGCAGCCCCCTCCGGGAGGGCCCGTGGTACTTC.

The chain uses TRBV29-1 and TRBJ1-1; TRBD1 might be the D (5 bases). V was cut by 4 bases and J by 5 bases, with 14 bases left in between. Germline V gives CDR1 SQVTM, CDR2 ANQGSEA. This CDR3 contains 13 residues. The CDR3 DNA sequence: TGCAGCGTTGCTCGTGCGGGGCTGACTGAAGCTTTCTTT. Translation: CSVARAGLTEAFF.

The chain recombines TRBV20-1 with TRBJ1-1; 9 bases are a match to TRBD1. V shed 1 base and J 2 bases; nucleotides not matched to a gene: 5. Germline lookup yields CDR1 DFQATT and CDR2 SNEGSKA (reference sequence). The CDR3 runs 15 residues. DNA for the CDR3: TGCAGTGCTAGAGTGGGGGGACAGGGAAACACTGAAGCTTTCTTT. It specifies CSARVGGQGNTEAFF.

This clonotype has only one observation. The rearrangement joins TRBV20-1 to TRBJ2-1; possibly TRBD1 for D (6 bases). Deletions cut 4 bases from V and 7 bases from J, with 23 bases between. Germline V gene data show CDR1 as DFQATT and CDR2 as SNEGSKA (reference sequence). The CDR3 is 16 amino acids. The CDR3 DNA is TGCAGTGCTACGGGCCTGGGACAAGGGCTTTCGAATGAGCAGTTCTTC. It specifies CSATGLGQGLSNEQFF.

This clonotype was picked up a small number of times. For the CDR3, the DNA is TGTGCCAGCAGCCAATTACAGGGGGGGACGGAACTGTTTTTT. Protein product: CASSQLQGGTELFF. V gene TRBV12-3 or TRBV12-4 combines with J gene TRBJ1-4, with TRBD1 identical over 8 bases. This CDR3 is 14 amino acids long. With V trimmed by 6 bases and J by 12 bases, 12 bases remained unmatched.

The chain is built from TRBV14 and TRBJ1-2, with D hard to call. Germline lookup yields CDR1 SGHDN and CDR2 FVKESK. This CDR3 has 17 amino acids. V was cut by 2 bases and J by 2 bases, with 18 bases left in between. The CDR3 DNA follows: TGTGCCAGCAGCCAAACTGACCGGGCCCTGCCCAACTATGGCTACACCTTC. This translates into CASSQTDRALPNYGYTF.